This is a list of T cell receptor beta chains from one sample in a study of blood T cell repertoires in COVID-19. The assay was immunoSEQ multiplex PCR, and TCRdb's table has in-frame clones only and misses some. The sample holds fewer than 150,000 clones, more than 70% seen once. Sequenced sample: peripheral blood. These receptors originate from a woman aged 55-70 years with COVID-19, enrolled during active disease. The CDR3 runs from the conserved cysteine through the conserved F or W. Fields, in order: V gene, clone size, J gene, D gene, CDR3 DNA, CDR3 protein. D genes are given only for firm matches. Clone size is given for some rows only: seen once, a few or many times, or a class if the clone is expanded.

V: TRBV9; size: .; J: TRBJ1-6; D: .; DNA: TGTGCCAGCAGCGCATCCGGTCTTTCTGAATCACCCCTCCACTTT; CDR3: CASSASGLSESPLHF
V: TRBV19; size: .; J: TRBJ2-3; D: .; DNA: TGTGCCAGTAGTATAGAGGCGGTCGATACGCAGTATTTT; CDR3: CASSIEAVDTQYF
V: TRBV5-4; size: .; J: TRBJ1-3; D: TRBD1; DNA: TGTGCCAGCAGCCTGGACAGGGGAGATGGAAACACCATATATTTT; CDR3: CASSLDRGDGNTIYF
V: TRBV7-2; size: .; J: TRBJ1-1; D: .; DNA: TGTGCCAGCAGCCTGACGGGGGACACTGAAGCTTTCTTT; CDR3: CASSLTGDTEAFF
V: TRBV7-9; size: .; J: TRBJ2-2; D: TRBD2; DNA: TGTGCCAGCAGCGAGGGACTAGCGGGCACCGGGGAGCTGTTTTTT; CDR3: CASSEGLAGTGELFF
V: TRBV12-2; size: .; J: TRBJ2-7; D: .; DNA: TGTGCAAGTCGCTTAGACGGCGGGGGGACGATCTACGAGCAGTACTTC; CDR3: CASRLDGGGTIYEQYF
V: TRBV10-3; size: .; J: TRBJ1-5; D: .; DNA: TGTGCCATCACTGAGGGAGGAAATCAGCCCCAGCATTTT; CDR3: CAITEGGNQPQHF
V: TRBV5-6; size: few; J: TRBJ2-7; D: .; DNA: TGTGCCAGCAGCTTTATGGACAGCTACGAGCAGTACTTC; CDR3: CASSFMDSYEQYF
V: TRBV19; size: .; J: TRBJ1-1; D: TRBD1; DNA: TGTGCCAGTAGTGTGACAGGGTCCGGTGAAGCTTTCTTT; CDR3: CASSVTGSGEAFF
V: TRBV5-1; size: .; J: TRBJ1-5; D: .; DNA: TGCGCCAGCAGCTTGGAGCCAAGGGAGGGTAATCAGCCCCAGCATTTT; CDR3: CASSLEPREGNQPQHF
V: TRBV4-2; size: .; J: TRBJ2-2; D: .; DNA: TGTGCCAGCAGCCAAGAGCGGAGGAACACCGGGGAGCTGTTTTTT; CDR3: CASSQERRNTGELFF
V: TRBV7-9; size: .; J: TRBJ1-1; D: .; DNA: TGTGCCAGCAGCTTACTGGGCATGAACACTGAAGCTTTCTTT; CDR3: CASSLLGMNTEAFF
V: TRBV10-2; size: .; J: TRBJ2-2; D: TRBD1; DNA: TGCGCCAGCAGCCTTCGAACAGGGGGGACCGGGGAGCTGTTTTTT; CDR3: CASSLRTGGTGELFF
V: TRBV7-2; size: .; J: TRBJ2-3; D: TRBD2; DNA: TGTGCCAGCAGCTTAGGGGTAGCGGGGGGGGCAGATACGCAGTATTTT; CDR3: CASSLGVAGGADTQYF
V: TRBV7-2; size: .; J: TRBJ1-6; D: TRBD1; DNA: TGTGCCAGCAGTCAAACAGGGGGAAGATCACCCCTCCACTTT; CDR3: CASSQTGGRSPLHF
V: TRBV6-4; size: .; J: TRBJ1-6; D: .; DNA: TGTGCCAGCAGTGATCGGGAGAATTCACCCCTCCACTTT; CDR3: CASSDRENSPLHF
V: TRBV18; size: .; J: TRBJ1-2; D: .; DNA: TGTGCCAGCTCACTGGACAGTAATAACTATGGCTACACCTTC; CDR3: CASSLDSNNYGYTF
V: TRBV6-5; size: .; J: TRBJ2-4; D: TRBD2; DNA: TGTGCCAGCAGGCCGGGGGGTAACATTCAGTACTTC; CDR3: CASRPGGNIQYF
V: TRBV7-6; size: few; J: TRBJ2-3; D: TRBD1; DNA: TGTGCCAGCAGCCCGGGGACAGGGGAGGGTGCAGATACGCAGTATTTT; CDR3: CASSPGTGEGADTQYF
V: TRBV5-8; size: .; J: TRBJ1-5; D: TRBD1; DNA: TGTGCCAGCAGCTCGACAGGGAGTCTCCGTCAGCCCCAGCATTTT; CDR3: CASSSTGSLRQPQHF
V: TRBV7-6; size: .; J: TRBJ2-5; D: TRBD2; DNA: TGTGCCAGCAGCTCGCGATACGGGGGGGGCGAGCAAGAGACCCAGTACTTC; CDR3: CASSSRYGGGEQETQYF
V: TRBV19; size: .; J: TRBJ1-2; D: TRBD1; DNA: TGTGCCAGTAGTATAGGGGCAGCAGGGGGCCGCTACACCTTC; CDR3: CASSIGAAGGRYTF
V: TRBV6-2/TRBV6-3; size: .; J: TRBJ1-6; D: .; DNA: TGTGCCAGCAGTCAGAGGACATATAATTCACCCCTCCACTTT; CDR3: CASSQRTYNSPLHF
V: TRBV27; size: .; J: TRBJ1-6; D: TRBD1; DNA: TGTGCCAGCAATTTACAGGGGGTAGGTTCACCCCTCCACTTT; CDR3: CASNLQGVGSPLHF
V: TRBV3-1/TRBV3-2; size: .; J: TRBJ2-1; D: TRBD2; DNA: TGTGCCAGCAGCCAAGGTATAGGGGCGGGGGGCTCCAATGAGCAGTTCTTC; CDR3: CASSQGIGAGGSNEQFF
V: TRBV12-5; size: .; J: TRBJ1-1; D: .; DNA: TGTGCTAGTGGTTTGGTACTGAGGGGGGGCACTGAAGCTTTCTTT; CDR3: CASGLVLRGGTEAFF
V: TRBV7-9; size: .; J: TRBJ2-1; D: .; DNA: TGTGCCAGCAGCTCGACAGGAGCCAGGGCCTACAATGAGCAGTTCTTC; CDR3: CASSSTGARAYNEQFF
V: TRBV7-2; size: .; J: TRBJ1-6; D: .; DNA: TGTGCCAGCAGCTTAGAGAGCTCCTATAATTCACCCCTCCACTTT; CDR3: CASSLESSYNSPLHF
V: TRBV3-1/TRBV3-2; size: .; J: TRBJ1-4; D: .; DNA: TGTGCCAGCAGCCTGATGACAGCAACTAATGAAAAACTGTTTTTT; CDR3: CASSLMTATNEKLFF
V: TRBV5-1; size: .; J: TRBJ2-7; D: TRBD1; DNA: TGCGCCAGCAGCGGAACAGGGGGCAGTTTAGAGCAGTACTTC; CDR3: CASSGTGGSLEQYF
V: TRBV13; size: .; J: TRBJ1-6; D: .; DNA: TGTGCCAGCAGCTTAAGAGAGATTTATAATTCACCCCTCCACTTT; CDR3: CASSLREIYNSPLHF
V: TRBV11-2; size: .; J: TRBJ1-2; D: .; DNA: TGTGCCAGCAGCTTAGCACCCGGGACACCATATGGCTACACCTTC; CDR3: CASSLAPGTPYGYTF
V: TRBV28; size: .; J: TRBJ1-2; D: TRBD1; DNA: TGTGCCAGCAGTGGTATTGGACAGGGGACTACTACTCCAGCTAACTATGGCTACACCTTC; CDR3: CASSGIGQGTTTPANYGYTF
V: TRBV7-8; size: .; J: TRBJ2-7; D: TRBD2; DNA: TGTGCCAGCAGCTTAGCCGGGAGCGGGGGGATAAACGAGCAGTACTTC; CDR3: CASSLAGSGGINEQYF
V: TRBV15; size: .; J: TRBJ1-3; D: TRBD1; DNA: TGTGCCACCAGCAGAGCGGACAGGGTGGGAAACACCATATATTTT; CDR3: CATSRADRVGNTIYF
V: TRBV9; size: .; J: TRBJ1-4; D: .; DNA: TGTGCCAGCAGCGTAGGATGGAGTAGAAGTGAAAAACTGTTTTTT; CDR3: CASSVGWSRSEKLFF
V: TRBV3-1/TRBV3-2; size: .; J: TRBJ1-5; D: .; DNA: TGTGCCAGCAGCCAAGAAGGAGGTCAGCCCCAGCATTTT; CDR3: CASSQEGGQPQHF
V: TRBV7-3; size: once; J: TRBJ1-2; D: TRBD1; DNA: TGTGCCAGCAGCCTTACGGCGGGACAGAGTCCCTATGGCTACACCTTC; CDR3: CASSLTAGQSPYGYTF
V: TRBV4-3; size: .; J: TRBJ2-7; D: .; DNA: TGCGCCAGCAGCCAAGAAGGGACAGAGCAGTACTTC; CDR3: CASSQEGTEQYF
V: TRBV11-3; size: .; J: TRBJ1-3; D: .; DNA: TGTGCCAGCAGCCAAGGGGGGGCCTCTGGAAACACCATATATTTT; CDR3: CASSQGGASGNTIYF
V: TRBV7-9; size: .; J: TRBJ2-4; D: TRBD1; DNA: TGTGCCAGCAGCTTAGTATCCCGCGGACAGGACAAAAACATTCAGTACTTC; CDR3: CASSLVSRGQDKNIQYF
V: TRBV5-1; size: .; J: TRBJ2-7; D: TRBD1; DNA: TGCGCCAGCAGCTACCCCGGACAGGGGGCTTTCTACGAGCAGTACTTC; CDR3: CASSYPGQGAFYEQYF
V: TRBV5-4; size: .; J: TRBJ1-1; D: TRBD1; DNA: TGTGCCAGCAGCTCCAGGGGGCGCGGCACTGAAGCTTTCTTT; CDR3: CASSSRGRGTEAFF
V: TRBV18; size: .; J: TRBJ1-1; D: TRBD1; DNA: TGTGTCAGCTCACCGCAGGACAGGGCCACTGAAGCTTTCTTT; CDR3: CVSSPQDRATEAFF
V: TRBV5-6; size: .; J: TRBJ2-3; D: TRBD2; DNA: TGTGCCAGCAGCTTGGTTTATGGCGGGGGGGCCCCCCTTACGCAGTATTTT; CDR3: CASSLVYGGGAPLTQYF
V: TRBV7-3; size: .; J: TRBJ2-5; D: .; DNA: TGTGCCAGCAGCTTATTTTCAGGGTTGGAGACCCAGTACTTC; CDR3: CASSLFSGLETQYF
V: TRBV19; size: .; J: TRBJ2-5; D: TRBD2; DNA: TGTGCCAGTAGTATGGAACTAGCGGGGGGGCAGGTATTGGGGACCCAGTACTTC; CDR3: CASSMELAGGQVLGTQYF
V: TRBV29-1; size: .; J: TRBJ1-1; D: TRBD1; DNA: TGCAGCGTTATACCACCGGGACAGGGCGTCTCTGAAGCTTTCTTT; CDR3: CSVIPPGQGVSEAFF
V: TRBV7-9; size: .; J: TRBJ1-2; D: TRBD1; DNA: TGTGCCAGCAGCTCCCCGGCGACAGGGTCTGTTTACACCTTC; CDR3: CASSSPATGSVYTF
V: TRBV10-1; size: few; J: TRBJ2-7; D: TRBD1; DNA: TGCGCCAGCAGGGAGACAGGGGGTACCTACGAGCAGTACTTC; CDR3: CASRETGGTYEQYF